This T cell receptor (beta chain) originates from a study of shared clonotypes between healthy human individuals. Whole-study context: Donors consisted of two women and a few men between 18 and 49. Three plates were used per donor for CD4 naive, three for CD4 memory, two for CD8 naive and one for CD8 memory.

As for this clone: Its antigen is as yet unknown.

In the source study's methods: There were no quality scores in the junction-only immunoSEQ sequences, so filtering differed. Data came from immunoSEQ multiplex PCR; TCRdb stores just in-frame clones and leaves some out. V and J calls plus clone size are reproduced from that table; the DNA served to infer D and trimming. The sample holds under 2,500,000 clones, more than 90% seen once. The CDR3 is made up of 14 amino acids. The ends were cut back, 0 bases at V and 4 bases at J, with 7 bases in the middle. Germline V lookup: CDR1 LGHNA, CDR2 YSLEER. General study points: Incompleteness in sorted-subset sequencing, despite large depth, was shown by rarefaction.

V is TRBV4-3 and J is TRBJ1-3; D not resolved. Input material: naive CD4+ T cells sorted from blood. The subset was: CD45RA+ positively selected. This clonotype was obtained from a young man in good health. The CDR3 sequence is CASSQDLGGNTIYF. In DNA form, the CDR3 reads TGCGCCAGCAGCCAAGATCTAGGCGGAAACACCATATATTTT.